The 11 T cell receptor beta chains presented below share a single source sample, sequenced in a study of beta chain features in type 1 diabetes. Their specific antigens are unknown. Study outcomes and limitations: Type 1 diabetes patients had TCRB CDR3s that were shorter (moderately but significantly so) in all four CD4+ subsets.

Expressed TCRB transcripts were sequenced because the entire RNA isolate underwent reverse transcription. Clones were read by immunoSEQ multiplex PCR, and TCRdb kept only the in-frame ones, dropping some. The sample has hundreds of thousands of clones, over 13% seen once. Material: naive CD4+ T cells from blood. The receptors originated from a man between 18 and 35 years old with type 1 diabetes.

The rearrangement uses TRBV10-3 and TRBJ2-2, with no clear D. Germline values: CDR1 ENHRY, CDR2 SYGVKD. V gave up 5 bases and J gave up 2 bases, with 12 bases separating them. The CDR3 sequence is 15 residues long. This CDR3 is CAISSPRVNTGELFF. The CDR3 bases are TGTGCCATCAGTTCCCCACGGGTAAACACCGGGGAGCTGTTTTTT.

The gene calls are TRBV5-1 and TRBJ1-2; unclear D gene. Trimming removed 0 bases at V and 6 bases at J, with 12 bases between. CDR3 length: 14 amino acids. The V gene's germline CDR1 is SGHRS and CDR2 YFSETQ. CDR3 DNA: TGCGCCAGCAGCTTGGGCTCAGCCAGACATGGCTACACCTTC. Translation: CASSLGSARHGYTF.

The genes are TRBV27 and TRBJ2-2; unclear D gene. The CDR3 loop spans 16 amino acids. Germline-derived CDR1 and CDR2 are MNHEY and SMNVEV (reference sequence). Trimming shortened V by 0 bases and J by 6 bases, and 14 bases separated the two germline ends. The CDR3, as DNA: TGTGCCAGCAGTTTATCGATCGACCTAATGGCCGGGGAGCTGTTTTTT. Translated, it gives CASSLSIDLMAGELFF.

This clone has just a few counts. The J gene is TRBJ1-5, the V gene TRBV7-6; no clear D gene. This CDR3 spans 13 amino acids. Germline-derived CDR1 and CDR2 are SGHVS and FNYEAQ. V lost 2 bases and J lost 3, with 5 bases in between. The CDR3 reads CASSLTTNQPQHF. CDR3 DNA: TGTGCCAGCAGCTTAACTACCAATCAGCCCCAGCATTTT.

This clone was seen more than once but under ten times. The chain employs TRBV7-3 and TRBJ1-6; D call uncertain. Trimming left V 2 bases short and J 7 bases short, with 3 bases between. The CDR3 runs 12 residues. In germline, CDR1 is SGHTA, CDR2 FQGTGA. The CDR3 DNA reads TGTGCCAGCAGCTTAGCGAATTCACCCCTCCACTTT. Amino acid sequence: CASSLANSPLHF.

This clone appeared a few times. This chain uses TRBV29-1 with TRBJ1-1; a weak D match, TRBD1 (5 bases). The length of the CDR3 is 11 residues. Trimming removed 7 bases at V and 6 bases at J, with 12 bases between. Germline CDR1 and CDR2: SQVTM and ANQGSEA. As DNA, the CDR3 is TGCAGCGCCCGCCGGGGGGCTGAAGCTTTCTTT. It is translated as CSARRGAEAFF.

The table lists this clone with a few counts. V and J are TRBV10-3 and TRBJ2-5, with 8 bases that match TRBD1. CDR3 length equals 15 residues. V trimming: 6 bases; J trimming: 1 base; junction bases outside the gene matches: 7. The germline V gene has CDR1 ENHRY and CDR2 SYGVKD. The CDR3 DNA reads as TGTGCCATCAGGGGGACAGGTGGGGCCCAAGAGACCCAGTACTTC. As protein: CAIRGTGGAQETQYF.

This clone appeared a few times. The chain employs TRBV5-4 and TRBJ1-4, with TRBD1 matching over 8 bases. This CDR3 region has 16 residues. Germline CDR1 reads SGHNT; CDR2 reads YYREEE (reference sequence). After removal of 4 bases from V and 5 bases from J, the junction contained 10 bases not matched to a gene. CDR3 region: CASSGRAGTGNEKLFF. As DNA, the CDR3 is TGTGCCAGCAGCGGGAGGGCCGGGACAGGCAATGAAAAACTGTTTTTT.

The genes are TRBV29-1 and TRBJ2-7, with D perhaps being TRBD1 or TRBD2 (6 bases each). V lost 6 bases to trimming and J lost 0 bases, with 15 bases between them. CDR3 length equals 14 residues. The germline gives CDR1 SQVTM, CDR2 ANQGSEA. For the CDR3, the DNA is TGCAGCGTCCGGAGGGGGGAGAGCTCCTACGAGCAGTACTTC. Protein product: CSVRRGESSYEQYF.

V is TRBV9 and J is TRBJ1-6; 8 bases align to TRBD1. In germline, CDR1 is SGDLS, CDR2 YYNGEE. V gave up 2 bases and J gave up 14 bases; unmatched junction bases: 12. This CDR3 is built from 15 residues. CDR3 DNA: TGTGCCAGCAGCGTCTCCGGGACAGGTGTTGACGCCCTCCACTTT. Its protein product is CASSVSGTGVDALHF.

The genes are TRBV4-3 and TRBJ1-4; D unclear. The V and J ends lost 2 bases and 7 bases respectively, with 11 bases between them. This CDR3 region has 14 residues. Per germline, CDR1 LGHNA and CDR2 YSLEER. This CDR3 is CASSQRPLGEKLFF. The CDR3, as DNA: TGCGCCAGCAGCCAACGTCCGCTTGGTGAAAAACTGTTTTTT.